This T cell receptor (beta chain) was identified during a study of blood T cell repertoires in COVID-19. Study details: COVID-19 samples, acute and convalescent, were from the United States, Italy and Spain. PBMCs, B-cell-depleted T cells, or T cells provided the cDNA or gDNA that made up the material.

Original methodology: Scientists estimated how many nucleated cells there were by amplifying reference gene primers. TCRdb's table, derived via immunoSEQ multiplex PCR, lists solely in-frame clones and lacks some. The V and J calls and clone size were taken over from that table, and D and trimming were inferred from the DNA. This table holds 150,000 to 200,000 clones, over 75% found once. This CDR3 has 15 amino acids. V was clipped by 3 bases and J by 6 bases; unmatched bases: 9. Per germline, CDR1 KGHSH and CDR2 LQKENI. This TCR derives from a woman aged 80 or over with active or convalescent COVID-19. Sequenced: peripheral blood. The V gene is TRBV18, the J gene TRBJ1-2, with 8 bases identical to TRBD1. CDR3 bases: TGTGCCAGCTCACCTGGACAGGGAGATAGAAATGGCTACACCTTC. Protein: CASSPGQGDRNGYTF.